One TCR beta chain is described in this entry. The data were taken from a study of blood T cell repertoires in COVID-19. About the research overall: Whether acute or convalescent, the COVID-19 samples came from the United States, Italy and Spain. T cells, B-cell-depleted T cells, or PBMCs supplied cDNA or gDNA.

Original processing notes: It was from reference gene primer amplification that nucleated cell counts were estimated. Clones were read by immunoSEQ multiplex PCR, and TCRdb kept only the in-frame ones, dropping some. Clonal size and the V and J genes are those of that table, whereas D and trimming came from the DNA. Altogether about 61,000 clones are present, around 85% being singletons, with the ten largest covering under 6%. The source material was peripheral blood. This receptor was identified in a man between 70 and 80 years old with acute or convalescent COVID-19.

CDR3 amino acids: CASSLRQGVNTEAFF. The CDR3 region has the DNA TGTGCCAGCTCACTCCGGCAGGGTGTGAACACTGAAGCTTTCTTT. V gene TRBV18 combines with J gene TRBJ1-1; weak D call: TRBD1 (5 bases). Trimming cost V 4 bases and J 0 bases, with 12 bases left between them. The V gene's germline CDR1 is KGHSH and CDR2 LQKENI. The CDR3 length is 15 residues.